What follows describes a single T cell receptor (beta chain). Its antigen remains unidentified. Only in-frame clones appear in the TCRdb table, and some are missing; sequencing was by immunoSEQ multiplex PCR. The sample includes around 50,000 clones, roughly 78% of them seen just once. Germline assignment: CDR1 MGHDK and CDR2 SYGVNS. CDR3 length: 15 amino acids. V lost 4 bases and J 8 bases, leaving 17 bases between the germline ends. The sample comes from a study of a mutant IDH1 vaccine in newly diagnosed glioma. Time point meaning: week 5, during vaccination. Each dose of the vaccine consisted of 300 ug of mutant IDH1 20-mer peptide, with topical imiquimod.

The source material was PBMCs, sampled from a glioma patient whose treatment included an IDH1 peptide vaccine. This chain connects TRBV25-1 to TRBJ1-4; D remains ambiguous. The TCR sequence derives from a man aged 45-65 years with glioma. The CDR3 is CASSGVKTLGEKLFF. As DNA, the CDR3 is TGTGCCAGCAGTGGGGTTAAGACCTTGGGGGAAAAACTGTTTTTT.